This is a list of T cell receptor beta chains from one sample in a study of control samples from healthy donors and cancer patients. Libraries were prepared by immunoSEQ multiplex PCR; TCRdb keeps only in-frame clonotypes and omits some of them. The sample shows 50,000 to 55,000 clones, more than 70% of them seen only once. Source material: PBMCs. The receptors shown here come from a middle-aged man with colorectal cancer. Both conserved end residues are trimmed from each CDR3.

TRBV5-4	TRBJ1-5	ASSLGGKQPQH
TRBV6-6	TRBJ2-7	ASSLSARGEQY
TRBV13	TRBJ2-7	ASSLDAGGAYEQY
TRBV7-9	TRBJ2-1	ASISLSGAYNEQF
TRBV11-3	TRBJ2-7	ASSPAVEQY
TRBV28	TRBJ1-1	ASSLFQGGNTEAF
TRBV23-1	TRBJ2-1	ASSRSGTSGYNEQF
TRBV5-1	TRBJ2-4	ASSLGGQADIQY
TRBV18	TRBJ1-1	ASSPRRTGTGGTEAF
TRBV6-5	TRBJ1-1	ASRRTGNTEAF
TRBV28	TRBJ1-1	ASSPNTEAF
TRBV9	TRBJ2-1	ASGSQTSGMNYNEQF
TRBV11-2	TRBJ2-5	ASSPSQETQY
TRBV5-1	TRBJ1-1	ASSPDRFPMNTEAF
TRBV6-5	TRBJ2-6	ASRQGFGANVLT
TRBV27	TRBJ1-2	ASSAIREDYGYT
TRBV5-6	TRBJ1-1	ASSIRRNTEAF
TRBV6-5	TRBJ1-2	ASSPNLGRGYT
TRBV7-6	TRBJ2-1	ASSSPGGMPYNEQF
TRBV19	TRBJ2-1	ASSIAASSYNEQF
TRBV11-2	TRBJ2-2	ASSSPGTGKNGELF
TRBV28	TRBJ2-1	ASSLSGQGDEQF
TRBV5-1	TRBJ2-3	ASSLAGTDTQY
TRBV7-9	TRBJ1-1	ASSFSGVTEAF
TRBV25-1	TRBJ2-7	ASSETGSGEQY
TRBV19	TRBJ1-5	ASSESKYSNQPQH
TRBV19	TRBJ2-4	ASTLRGQDIQY
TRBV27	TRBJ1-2	ASSPRQGHGYT
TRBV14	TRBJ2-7	ASSQELANSYEQY
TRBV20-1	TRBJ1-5	SASWGNQPQH
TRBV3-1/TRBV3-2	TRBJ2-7	ASKRTSNHEQY
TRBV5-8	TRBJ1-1	ASSWDRGPSTEAF
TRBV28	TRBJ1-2	ASSLKGRVRAGYT
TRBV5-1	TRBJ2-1	ASSLAGPSYNEQF
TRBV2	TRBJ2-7	ASMGVRGHGEQY
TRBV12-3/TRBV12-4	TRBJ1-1	ATGTGAVAEAF